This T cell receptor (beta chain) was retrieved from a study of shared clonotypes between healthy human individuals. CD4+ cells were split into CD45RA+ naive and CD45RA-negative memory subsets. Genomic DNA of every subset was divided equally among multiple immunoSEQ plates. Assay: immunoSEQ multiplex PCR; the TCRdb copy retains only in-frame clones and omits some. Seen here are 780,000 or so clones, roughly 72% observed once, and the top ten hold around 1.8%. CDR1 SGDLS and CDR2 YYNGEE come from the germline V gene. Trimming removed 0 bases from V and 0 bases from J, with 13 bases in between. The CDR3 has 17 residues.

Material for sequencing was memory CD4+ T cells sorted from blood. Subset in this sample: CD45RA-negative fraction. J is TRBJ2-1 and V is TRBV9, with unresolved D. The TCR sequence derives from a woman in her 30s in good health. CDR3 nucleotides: TGTGCCAGCAGCGTAGGATTGCCTTCGAGCTCCTACAATGAGCAGTTCTTC. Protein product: CASSVGLPSSSYNEQFF.